Following are 17 T cell receptor beta chains from one sample sequenced in a study of regulatory T cells in long-lasting Graves disease. Both iRepertoire HTBI primers and Arm-PCR of CDR3 regions were used to build the TCR beta libraries. TCRdb re-called the multiplex PCR reads through MiXCR, storing one row per CDR3 protein. The sample yields some 450,000 distinct CDR3 sequences, roughly 15% seen once. Described time point: newly diagnosed GD, antithyroid drugs for less than 3 months. Extracted RNA from PBMCs served as the source of the TCR library. Another study also made use of these data, one on T cells in Graves' hyperthyroidism and ophthalmopathy.

Sequenced here: peripheral blood mononuclear cells (PBMCs), sampled at new diagnosis, from a patient treated with antithyroid drugs. The source of these receptors is a woman aged 25 to 45 with Graves disease.

The sample holds many counts of this clonotype. This chain connects TRBV28 to TRBJ2-2; a possible D gene is TRBD2 (6 bases). CDR1 and CDR2 (germline): MDHEN, SYDVKM. Trimming took off 6 bases at V and 7 bases at J, with 15 bases between the two ends. This CDR3 region has 14 residues. CDR3 residues: CASRPMGGVGELFF. CDR3 bases: TGTGCCAGCAGGCCCATGGGAGGCGTCGGGGAGCTGTTTTTT. Together with reference TRBV28 and TRBJ2-2, the CDR3 gives the full variable domain: DVKVTQSSRYLVKRTGEKVFLECVQDMDHENMFWYRQDPGLGLRLIYFSYDVKMKEKGDIPEGYSVSREKKERFSLILESASTNQTSMYLCASRPMGGVGELFFGEGSRLTVL.

This clonotype appeared many times. This chain links TRBV29-1 with TRBJ1-5, with 7 bases that match TRBD1. This CDR3 comprises 16 residues. Germline CDR1 SQVTM, CDR2 ANQGSEA. The V and J ends lost 6 bases and 0 bases, in that order; junction bases with no gene match: 11. The DNA for the CDR3 is TGCAGCGTCCTCACTGGACAGGAGGATAGCAATCAGCCCCAGCATTTT. Translation gives CSVLTGQEDSNQPQHF.

V is TRBV10-3 and J is TRBJ2-1; 8 bases are shared with TRBD2. The CDR3 is 14 residues long. J was trimmed by 7 bases and V by 3 bases; bases with no gene match: 5. Germline assignment: CDR1 ENHRY and CDR2 SYGVKD. The CDR3 DNA follows: TGTGCCATCAGTGAAGCGGGAGCGGGGAATGAGCAGTTCTTC. Its translation: CAISEAGAGNEQFF.

This clonotype was observed many times. The V call is TRBV7-2, the J call TRBJ2-1, with a tentative D call TRBD2 (6 bases). V was shortened by 2 bases and J by 7 bases, with 15 bases between the two germline ends. The CDR3 is 15 residues long. Germline CDR1 SGHTA, CDR2 FQGNSA. The CDR3 loop is CASSLIGGLLNEQFF. The DNA for the CDR3 is TGTGCCAGCAGCTTAATTGGAGGGCTACTTAATGAGCAGTTCTTC.

There are many counts of this clonotype. The chain has TRBV27 and TRBJ1-1; the D gene is possibly TRBD1 (6 bases). In germline, CDR1 is MNHEY, CDR2 SMNVEV (reference sequence). V was cut by 5 bases and J by 3 bases, with 10 bases left in between. CDR3 size: 13 residues. CDR3 nucleotide sequence: TGTGCCAGCAGTCTCGGACAGTACACTGAAGCTTTCTTT. Its translation: CASSLGQYTEAFF.

This clonotype was counted many times. The CDR3 sequence: CASSSEYTEAFF. The CDR3 DNA follows: TGTGCCAGCAGCTCCGAATACACTGAAGCTTTCTTT. This chain links TRBV7-8 with TRBJ1-1; D is unclear. The V gene's germline CDR1 is SGHVS and CDR2 FQNEAQ. The CDR3 length is 12 residues. V was shortened by 4 bases and J by 3 bases, with 6 bases between the two germline ends.

Notes on this clonotype: A much larger clone differs from this one at a single base, so this may be a read error. A read error is likely, as this CDR3 ends without the conserved phenylalanine or tryptophan. J is TRBJ1-1 and V is TRBV15; D gene uncertain. CDR1 LNHNV and CDR2 YYDKDF come from the germline V gene (reference sequence). V lost 0 bases and J lost 1, with 3 bases in between. This CDR3 is 13 amino acids long. CDR3 residues: CATSRDPNTEAFL. CDR3 nucleotide sequence: TGTGCCACCAGCAGAGATCCGAACACTGAAGCTTTCCTT.

This clonotype has at least ten counts. The chain links TRBV20-1 to TRBJ2-1, with D perhaps matching TRBD1 (6 bases). Trimming took 6 bases from V and 6 from J, leaving 18 bases between them. CDR1 is DFQATT and CDR2 is SNEGSKA in the germline V gene (reference sequence). This CDR3 contains 14 residues. CDR3 sequence reads: CSAPGTRAINEQFF. The CDR3 DNA is TGCAGTGCGCCAGGGACAAGGGCTATCAATGAGCAGTTCTTC.

This chain uses TRBV18 with TRBJ2-3; 10 bases align to TRBD1. From germline, CDR1 is KGHSH and CDR2 LQKENI. J lost 3 bases, V lost 8 bases, and 5 bases had no gene match. The CDR3 loop spans 14 amino acids. The CDR3 protein is CASTGQGTTDTQYF. CDR3 DNA sequence: TGTGCCAGCACGGGACAGGGGACTACAGATACGCAGTATTTT. The whole variable domain, filled in from reference TRBV18 and TRBJ2-3, reads NAGVMQNPRHLVRRRGQEARLRCSPMKGHSHVYWYRQLPEEGLKFMVYLQKENIIDESGMPKERFSAEFPKEGPSILRIQQVVRGDSAAYFCASTGQGTTDTQYFGPGTRLTVL.

This clonotype has only a few counts. V and J are TRBV19 and TRBJ2-7; the D is unclear. The V end lost 4 bases, the J end lost 6 bases, and 16 bases lay between the germline ends. Germline assignment: CDR1 LNHDA and CDR2 SQIVND (reference sequence). The CDR3 is made up of 14 amino acids. DNA for the CDR3: TGTGCCAGTAGTACAGAGGCCGCTATGGGCGAGCAGTACTTC. This translates into CASSTEAAMGEQYF. Together with reference TRBV19 and TRBJ2-7, the CDR3 gives the full variable domain: DGGITQSPKYLFRKEGQNVTLSCEQNLNHDAMYWYRQDPGQGLRLIYYSQIVNDFQKGDIAEGYSVSREKKESFPLTVTSAQKNPTAFYLCASSTEAAMGEQYFGPGTRLTVT.

This clonotype was picked up a small number of times. The chain recombines TRBV19 with TRBJ1-1; perhaps TRBD1 as D (6 bases). Germline assignment: CDR1 LNHDA and CDR2 SQIVND (reference sequence). The germline V and J ends were trimmed by 8 bases and 4 bases, with 11 bases remaining between them. The CDR3 spans 12 residues. The CDR3 DNA follows: TGTGCCAGTTACGGGACAAGCACTGAAGCTTTCTTT. Encoded protein: CASYGTSTEAFF.

The chain links TRBV20-1 to TRBJ2-7, with TRBD2 matching over 7 bases. CDR3 length: 15 residues. The germline gives CDR1 DFQATT, CDR2 SNEGSKA (reference sequence). J lost 0 bases, V lost 3 bases, and 8 bases had no gene match. The CDR3 region is CSARGLRESSYEQYF. The CDR3 nucleotides read TGCAGTGCTAGGGGACTACGGGAGAGCTCCTACGAGCAGTACTTC.

This clonotype was recorded many times. V usage is TRBV28 and J usage is TRBJ1-1; D remains unclear. CDR3 length equals 14 residues. The V and J ends lost 3 bases and 3 bases respectively, with 11 bases between them. Germline lookup yields CDR1 MDHEN and CDR2 SYDVKM. The DNA for the CDR3 is TGTGCCAGCAGTTTTCCGGCTCGGGACACTGAAGCTTTCTTT. Translating it yields CASSFPARDTEAFF.

The chain joins TRBV12-3 or TRBV12-4 to TRBJ2-1; 7 bases align to TRBD2. Matching the DNA end better, TRBJ2-3 makes the J call doubtful. The CDR3 loop spans 12 amino acids. The CDR3 region is CASSELAGAQYF. The CDR3 nucleotides are TGTGCCAGCAGTGAATTAGCGGGTGCGCAGTATTTT.

The table lists this clonotype with many counts. V gene TRBV15 combines with J gene TRBJ1-1; 9 bases align to TRBD1. Unmatched junction bases numbered 8, after V lost 0 bases and J lost 3 bases. Germline V CDR1 and CDR2: LNHNV, YYDKDF (reference sequence). This CDR3 spans 17 amino acids. In DNA, the CDR3 is TGTGCCACCAGCAGAGACGGCACAGGGGGCTGGTACACTGAAGCTTTCTTT. Amino acids: CATSRDGTGGWYTEAFF.

About this clonotype itself: A much more abundant neighbour one base away suggests this may be a read error. The CDR3 spells CASSLHSPGQGMRSSQPQHF. Here the CDR3 DNA reads TGTGCCAGCAGTTTACACTCTCCGGGACAGGGGATGAGGAGCAGTCAGCCCCAGCATTTT. V gene TRBV27 combines with J gene TRBJ1-5; 10 bases match TRBD1. This CDR3 region has 20 residues. In germline, CDR1 is MNHEY, CDR2 SMNVEV (reference sequence).

V gene TRBV29-1 combines with J gene TRBJ2-1, with a possible D match to TRBD2 (6 bases). V lost 4 bases, J lost 6 bases, and 13 bases lay in between. The CDR3 runs to 13 residues. CDR1 and CDR2 from the germline V gene are SQVTM and ANQGSEA. The CDR3 reads CSVGTGTANEQFF. The CDR3 nucleotides read TGCAGCGTTGGAACGGGGACTGCCAATGAGCAGTTCTTC.